This entry lists 16 T cell receptor beta chains sequenced from one sample in a study of Graves' ophthalmopathy and Graves' hyperthyroidism. Using RNA transcripts, the TCR beta CDR3 regions were amplified. An opening RT-PCR round employed HTBI primers and preceded a second-round multiplex PCR. TCRdb passed the multiplex PCR reads through MiXCR, listing each CDR3 protein once. The profile shows 450,000 to 600,000 distinct CDR3 sequences, less than 45% of them singletons. Sequencing was performed on peripheral blood or thyroid tissue (not recorded which). The receptors were sampled from an adult man with Graves' hyperthyroidism.

This clonotype was recorded a few times. CDR3: CASSFPQTRRSGLYEQYF. The CDR3 bases are TGTGCCAGCAGTTTCCCCCAGACCCGCCGATCAGGGTTGTACGAGCAGTACTTC. This sequence joins TRBV7-9 and TRBJ2-7; maybe TRBD1 (5 bases). Trimming removed 6 bases at V and 4 bases at J, with 28 bases between. Germline V CDR1 and CDR2: SEHNR, FQNEAQ (reference sequence). The CDR3 covers 18 residues.

The chain recombines TRBV20-1 with TRBJ2-3, with D perhaps TRBD1 (5 bases). Trimming stripped 5 bases from V and 0 bases from J, with 15 bases between. Per germline, CDR1 DFQATT and CDR2 SNEGSKA (reference sequence). The length of the CDR3 is 15 residues. This chain's CDR3 is CSADPRTTSTDTQYF. CDR3 sequence (DNA): TGCAGTGCTGACCCCCGGACAACAAGCACAGATACGCAGTATTTT.

The chain carries TRBV12-3 or TRBV12-4 and TRBJ2-2; a weak D match, TRBD1 (5 bases). V was clipped by 4 bases and J by 6 bases, with 15 bases between them. The CDR3 loop spans 15 amino acids. The CDR3 DNA is TGTGCCAGCAGTTCCGCAGGGCGGTCTCCCGGGGAGCTGTTTTTT. As protein: CASSSAGRSPGELFF.

The chain carries TRBV7-2 and TRBJ2-5, with TRBD1 identical over 9 bases. V dropped 3 bases and J dropped 0; count of bases not matched to a gene: 5. Germline lookup yields CDR1 SGHTA and CDR2 FQGNSA. This CDR3 contains 16 residues. The CDR3: CASSFRDRAYQETQYF. The CDR3 DNA reads as TGTGCCAGCAGCTTCCGGGACAGGGCGTACCAAGAGACCCAGTACTTC.

This clonotype was counted between two and nine times. The chain combines TRBV12-3 or TRBV12-4 with TRBJ2-7, with TRBD2 matching over 8 bases. This CDR3 is 15 amino acids long. With 6 bases clipped from V and 3 bases from J, the junction kept 10 bases outside the gene matches. CDR3 protein: CASSSLSSGVYEQYF. CDR3 bases: TGTGCCAGCAGCTCCCTGAGTAGCGGGGTCTACGAGCAGTACTTC.

Note on this clonotype: This clone may be a read error of a much larger clone one base away. The chain employs TRBV29-1 and TRBJ1-1, with 8 positions matching TRBD1. Germline V gene sequence: CDR1 SQVTM, CDR2 ANQGSEA. V shed 6 bases, J shed 4 bases, and the junction held 7 bases outside the gene matches. The CDR3 covers 13 residues. The CDR3 DNA reads TGCAGCGTGGGAGGACAGGGTTTCACTGAAGCTTTCTTT. Its translation: CSVGGQGFTEAFF.

The V and J genes are TRBV7-2 and TRBJ1-3, with D possibly matching TRBD1 (5 bases). The germline V and J ends were trimmed by 5 bases and 5 bases, with 16 bases remaining between them. The V gene's germline CDR1 is SGHTA and CDR2 FQGNSA. The CDR3 totals 15 residues. CDR3 region: CASSEGRAGRNTIYF. As DNA, the CDR3 is TGTGCCAGCAGCGAAGGTCGGGCAGGGAGAAACACCATATATTTT.

At least ten counts were recorded for this clonotype. The gene calls are TRBV25-1 and TRBJ1-4; 9 nucleotides align to TRBD1. The CDR3 contains 15 residues. Per the germline V gene, CDR1 is MGHDK and CDR2 is SYGVNS. V lost 4 bases, J lost 7 bases, and 7 bases stayed unmatched. The CDR3 reads CASSGPGTGSEKLFF. The CDR3 nucleotides are TGTGCCAGCAGTGGGCCAGGGACAGGGTCTGAAAAACTGTTTTTT.

Comments on this clonotype: The limits of the CDR3 on the DNA are not certain, so only TCRdb's listed CDR3 is given. The rearrangement uses TRBV7-9 and TRBJ2-2; the table's D gene call, TRBD1, was not cross checked with the DNA. Looked up from germline, CDR1 is SEHNR and CDR2 is FQNEAQ (reference sequence). The CDR3 contains 19 residues when both ends are counted. The CDR3 spells CASSAWGTGTYANTGEPFF.

This clonotype was seen ten or more times. The CDR3 loop is CASSPFDRGGYTF. Here the CDR3 DNA reads TGTGCCAGCAGTCCCTTCGACAGGGGGGGCTACACCTTC. The J gene is TRBJ1-2, the V gene TRBV12-3 or TRBV12-4; 9 bases agree with TRBD1. CDR3 length: 13 residues. V was clipped by 5 bases and J by 8 bases; unmatched bases: 6.

This clonotype came up many times. The chain has TRBV27 and TRBJ2-7; 8 nucleotides align to TRBD1. Germline assignment: CDR1 MNHEY and CDR2 SMNVEV (reference sequence). This CDR3 has 15 amino acids. With V trimmed by 5 bases and J by 3 bases, 9 bases remained unmatched. CDR3 nucleotide sequence: TGTGCCAGCAGTAAATTGGACAGGGCGAGCTACGAGCAGTACTTC. It encodes CASSKLDRASYEQYF.

The V call is TRBV29-1, the J call TRBJ1-1, with D maybe TRBD1 (6 bases). V lost 8 bases and J lost 10, with 14 bases in between. The CDR3 is made up of 10 amino acids. Germline CDR1 and CDR2: SQVTM and ANQGSEA. CDR3 in amino acids: CSITGYVAFF. DNA of the CDR3: TGCAGCATAACAGGGTATGTAGCTTTCTTT.

This clonotype came up a few times. The CDR3 bases are TGTGCCAGCTCACCACGGGAGCTGGGCGAGAACTATGGCTACACCTTC. Encoded protein: CASSPRELGENYGYTF. The rearrangement joins TRBV9 to TRBJ1-2; no definite D call. CDR3 length: 16 residues. Germline V gene sequence: CDR1 SGDLS, CDR2 YYNGEE. V lost 7 bases and J 2 bases, leaving 21 bases between the germline ends.

This clonotype was seen at least ten times. The chain recombines TRBV19 with TRBJ2-7; 8 nucleotides align to TRBD1. The germline gives CDR1 LNHDA, CDR2 SQIVND (reference sequence). Trimming took 4 bases from V and 5 from J; bases not matched to a gene: 7. The CDR3 sequence is 14 residues long. CDR3 DNA sequence: TGTGCCAGTAGTACCGGACAGGGAAGCCACGAGCAGTACTTC. Amino acids: CASSTGQGSHEQYF.

This clonotype was counted a few times. The chain is built from TRBV6-6 and TRBJ1-5, with D possibly TRBD1 on 5 matching bases. Trimming stripped 8 bases from V and 7 bases from J, with 15 bases between. The CDR3 is 13 residues long. Germline values: CDR1 MNHNY, CDR2 SVGAGI (reference sequence). The CDR3 bases are TGTGCCAGCCAGCTTGGGAGGGGACAGCCCCAGCATTTT. Its translation is CASQLGRGQPQHF.

This clonotype was detected many times. The chain employs TRBV12-3 or TRBV12-4 and TRBJ1-2; TRBD1 matches 8 bases. The CDR3 sequence is 14 residues long. Trimming removed 2 bases from V and 2 bases from J; junction bases left unmatched: 1. Written as DNA, the CDR3 is TGTGCCAGCAGTTTAAGGACAGGGAACTATGGCTACACCTTC. Residues: CASSLRTGNYGYTF.